This TCR beta chain was captured by sequencing in a study of blood T cell repertoires in COVID-19. Across the study: Italy, Spain and the United States were the sources of the convalescent and acute COVID-19 samples.

This clone was seen a single time. Per the authors' pipeline: Estimation of nucleated cell counts was performed using reference gene primer amplification. Profiled with immunoSEQ multiplex PCR; TCRdb holds only in-frame clones, not every one. The V and J calls and clone size are taken from that table; D and trimming were inferred from the DNA. The repertoire has 350,000 or so clones, around 90% of them found once; the top ten carry 6.5%. Germline loops: CDR1 SGHTA, CDR2 FQGNSA. Trimming shortened V by 1 base and J by 0 bases, and 13 bases separated the two germline ends. CDR3 size: 17 residues. The genes are TRBV7-2 and TRBJ2-1; a possible D gene is TRBD1 (6 bases). The origin of this receptor is a man between 18 and 29 years old with active or convalescent COVID-19. Sequencing input: peripheral blood. The CDR3 loop reads CASSLVLTGPSYNEQFF. The CDR3 DNA is TGTGCCAGCAGCTTAGTGCTGACAGGTCCCTCCTACAATGAGCAGTTCTTC.